The clone carrying this TCR beta chain showed up many times. Germline CDR1 ENHRY, CDR2 SYGVKD. Between the trimmed V and J ends, which lost 10 bases and 2 bases, there was a span of 18 bases. The CDR3 consists of 15 residues. Unsorted whole blood supplied the RNA, and germline DNA was extracted too. Patients showed chronic HBV infection and an absence of prior treatment. Researchers generated TCR beta cDNA from around 510 ng of total RNA, relying on a constant-region primer. Three rounds of nested multiplex PCR with slightly modified ARM-PCR produced TCR beta libraries. Primers for the first two PCR rounds were TRBV1-TRBV30 forward primers and a C-beta reverse primer (about 9 cycles per round). In TCRdb, the multiplex PCR reads were re-called with MiXCR into one record per CDR3 protein. Found here are approximately 330,000 distinct CDR3 sequences, less than 75% of them singletons; the top ten hold about 6%.

The data were taken from a study of tumor-infiltrating lymphocytes in primary liver carcinoma. The source of this sequence is a man between 40 and 49 years old with primary liver carcinoma and hepatitis B virus infection. This rearrangement joins TRBV10-3 to TRBJ2-1; maybe TRBD2 (6 bases). Sequenced: peripheral blood. The DNA for the CDR3 is TGTGCCACACACGGGACTCTGGGTCCCTACAATGAGCAGTTCTTC. Translated, it gives CATHGTLGPYNEQFF.